This T cell receptor beta chain originates from a study of T cells in Graves' hyperthyroidism and ophthalmopathy. Amplified regions were TCR beta CDR3 sequences from RNA transcripts. The primer set for the first-round RT-PCR of the TCR CDR3 was HTBI. TCRdb analysed the multiplex PCR reads with MiXCR anew, one entry per CDR3 protein. The profile shows about 710,000 distinct CDR3 sequences, around 15% of them singletons. The germline gives CDR1 SEHNR, CDR2 FQNEAQ (reference sequence). The length of the CDR3 is 12 residues. V was clipped by 2 bases and J by 3 bases, with 5 bases between them. Thyroid ultrasound and orbital computed tomography, with clinical symptoms and serum thyroxine and TRAb, informed diagnoses. This clonotype has ten or more counts.

This TCR derives from a man younger than 35 with Graves' hyperthyroidism. V gene TRBV7-9 combines with J gene TRBJ2-7; D gene uncertain. The material sequenced was blood. The CDR3 reads CASSLSDYEQYF. The CDR3 nucleotides are TGTGCCAGCAGCTTATCAGACTACGAGCAGTACTTC. The variable domain in full, completed from reference TRBV7-9 and TRBJ2-7, reads DTGVSQNPRHKITKRGQNVTFRCDPISEHNRLYWYRQTLGQGPEFLTYFQNEAQLEKSRLLSDRFSAERPKGSFSTLEIQRTEQGDSAMYLCASSLSDYEQYFGPGTRLTVT.